This T cell receptor beta chain was sequenced in a study of T cell repertoires in cytomegalovirus infection. Germline V gene sequence: CDR1 SEHNR, CDR2 FQNEAQ (reference sequence). The V end lost 0 bases, the J end lost 2 bases, and 4 bases lay between the germline ends. The CDR3 extends over 13 amino acids. Points from the study as a whole: In two of eight donors, the top clonotype was HLA-C-restricted CMV-specific.

A word on this clonotype: Its antigen is currently unknown.

TCRdb re-derived calls from the reads in MiXCR, one entry per CDR3 protein. Here the sample spans 310,000 or so distinct CDR3 sequences, about 23% being singletons. The J gene is TRBJ1-2, the V gene TRBV7-9; D remains unclear. Sequencing was carried out using PBMCs. The receptor was isolated from a human donor in good health (CMV status not recorded). Some clones in this sample may be carry-over from other donors' samples. This chain's CDR3 is CASSLATNYGYTF. The CDR3 DNA sequence: TGTGCCAGCAGCTTAGCCACAAACTATGGCTACACCTTC.